This T cell receptor (beta chain) was obtained from a study of cytomegalovirus exposure and HLA in healthy donors. Study-level results: Among TCR beta chains, those listed as cytomegalovirus-associated numbered around 160. Reports credit the classifier with highly specific, highly sensitive diagnosis of cytomegalovirus status. The tendency of first-cohort TCR clusters to co-occur in the 90 to 150 validation repertoires was the finding of a later analysis.

Measured with immunoSEQ multiplex PCR; TCRdb has only the in-frame clones, and not every one. The table has 150,000 to 200,000 clones, 85% seen once. Turning to this clone: As yet, its antigen is unknown.

The validation cohort, a group of roughly 120 subjects, included the donors and was separate from the roughly 600-subject first cohort. This CDR3 region has 16 residues. Trimming stripped 2 bases from V and 0 bases from J, with 10 bases between. Germline CDR1 reads SGHTA; CDR2 reads FQGTGA. The sequenced sample consisted of PBMCs. This clonotype originated in a young man in good health and CMV-seropositive. The chain combines TRBV7-3 with TRBJ1-4; D remains unclear. The CDR3 region is CASSLPTRSTNEKLFF. For the CDR3, the DNA is TGTGCCAGCAGCTTACCTACGCGGTCAACTAATGAAAAACTGTTTTTT.